The source of this T cell receptor beta chain is a study of molecular identifiers for immune sequencing clone quantification. TCRdb passed the PCR reads through MiXCR, listing each CDR3 protein once. This sample has 300,000 to 400,000 distinct CDR3 sequences, with roughly 23% found just once. This CDR3 is built from 16 residues. With 0 bases clipped from V and 4 bases from J, the junction kept 10 bases outside the gene matches. CDR1 and CDR2 (germline): SGHNT, YYREEE (reference sequence). The sample consisted of naive CD8+ T cells from blood, with Jurkat cell RNA spiked in. Stated subset: FACS-sorted CD8+CD4-CCR7+CD45RA+ naive T cells. The TCR sequence derives from a human donor in good health. Some libraries in this study had Jurkat cell RNA spiked in. The chain recombines TRBV5-4 with TRBJ2-7, with TRBD2 identical over 7 bases. Here the CDR3 DNA reads TGTGCCAGCAGCTTGGTCGCGAGCGGCGGGAGATACGAGCAGTACTTC. This codes for CASSLVASGGRYEQYF.